Each of the 32 T cell receptor beta chains below was sequenced from the same sample in a study of Ad26.COV2.S vaccination and SARS-CoV-2 variants. Clones were read by immunoSEQ multiplex PCR, and TCRdb kept only the in-frame ones, dropping some. The table includes some 500,000 clones, roughly 89% detected once. Described treatment: approximately 18 received Ad26.COV2.S at low or high dose, single or two shots; 5 received placebo; per-sample allocation not given. Repertoires come from day 63 after the first vaccine or placebo injection. The specimen comprised peripheral blood, sampled in a trial of Ad26.COV2.S vaccine versus placebo. The source of these receptors is a person between 18 and 59 years old who received the Ad26.COV2.S COVID-19 vaccine or a placebo.

The rearrangement uses TRBV11-2 and TRBJ2-1; D unclear. V was clipped by 4 bases and J by 0 bases, with 13 bases between them. CDR1 is SGHAT, CDR2 FQNNGV, per germline. This CDR3 contains 16 residues. The chain's CDR3 is CASSSATGNSYNEQFF. CDR3 nucleotides: TGTGCCAGCAGCTCCGCGACGGGTAACTCCTACAATGAGCAGTTCTTC.

The CDR3 spells CASMGTSGKWFEQFF. The CDR3 DNA is TGTGCCAGCATGGGGACTAGCGGGAAATGGTTTGAGCAGTTCTTC. The V call is TRBV7-9, the J call TRBJ2-1; 13 positions agree with TRBD2. This CDR3 spans 15 amino acids. Germline CDR1 reads SEHNR; CDR2 reads FQNEAQ (reference sequence). The V segment lost 7 bases and the J segment 9 bases; nucleotides outside the gene matches: 9.

The chain recombines TRBV5-5 with TRBJ1-2; 7 nucleotides align to TRBD1. The CDR3 is made up of 15 amino acids. Germline values: CDR1 SGHKS, CDR2 YYEKEE (reference sequence). J was trimmed by 5 bases and V by 1 base; bases with no gene match: 8. The DNA of the CDR3 is TGTGCCAGCAGCTTGTACGGGACAGCCCCATATGGCTACACCTTC. Translation: CASSLYGTAPYGYTF.

This sequence joins TRBV5-1 and TRBJ1-4, with 7 bases fitting TRBD1. CDR3 length equals 16 residues. Losses at the gene ends were 5 bases for V and 8 bases for J; bases not matched to a gene: 15. The germline gives CDR1 SGHRS, CDR2 YFSETQ. The CDR3 DNA reads TGCGCCAGCAGAATACTAGGGGGCGGTGGCAAAGAAAAACTGTTTTTT. Translation: CASRILGGGGKEKLFF.

This clone was recorded a few times. This rearrangement joins TRBV7-2 to TRBJ1-6; 8 bases are a match to TRBD1. The CDR3 has 16 residues. The V segment lost 1 base and the J segment 9 bases; nucleotides outside the gene matches: 8. Germline CDR1 SGHTA, CDR2 FQGNSA. The CDR3 region has the DNA TGTGCCAGCAGCTTAGTTATAGGACAGGGTGCTTCACCCCTCCACTTT. Its protein product is CASSLVIGQGASPLHF.

This chain joins TRBV5-4 and TRBJ2-7; D perhaps matches TRBD1 (5 bases). The CDR3 covers 14 residues. Trimming cost V 1 base and J 5 bases, with 13 bases left between them. Germline lookup yields CDR1 SGHNT and CDR2 YYREEE (reference sequence). CDR3 DNA: TGTGCCAGCAGCTTGTGGCAGGGTGACCACGAGCAGTACTTC. Its protein is CASSLWQGDHEQYF.

CDR3 sequence reads: CASSAGPPLRYQFF. CDR3 coding DNA: TGTGCCAGCAGCGCCGGACCCCCCCTCCGGTATCAGTTCTTC. The rearrangement joins TRBV13 to TRBJ2-1, with D uncertain. The CDR3 is 14 amino acids. The V gene's germline CDR1 is PRHDT and CDR2 FYEKMQ (reference sequence). The V and J ends lost 5 bases and 13 bases respectively, with 21 bases between them.

This clone appeared a single time. This chain connects TRBV18 to TRBJ1-5, with TRBD1 as a possible D gene (6 bases). V lost 3 bases and J lost 0, with 12 bases in between. The germline V gene has CDR1 KGHSH and CDR2 LQKENI. CDR3 size: 16 residues. CDR3 DNA sequence: TGTGCCAGCTCACCCACCCGAGGGGGTAGCAATCAGCCCCAGCATTTT. Its protein product is CASSPTRGGSNQPQHF.

The chain couples TRBV11-1 to TRBJ1-1; no reliable D call. Germline CDR1 SGHAT, CDR2 FQDESV (reference sequence). CDR3 length: 13 residues. V was cut by 1 base and J by 2 bases, with 5 bases left in between. The CDR3 nucleotides are TGTGCCAGCAGCTTAGTTCCTAACACTGAAGCTTTCTTT. The encoded protein is CASSLVPNTEAFF.

This chain joins TRBV7-3 and TRBJ1-1; no clear D. V lost 2 bases, J lost 3 bases, and 10 bases lay in between. CDR1 and CDR2 from the germline V gene are SGHTA and FQGTGA. This CDR3 contains 14 residues. Here the CDR3 reads CASSLGIQDTEAFF. As DNA, the CDR3 is TGTGCCAGCAGCTTAGGAATCCAAGACACTGAAGCTTTCTTT.

The chain combines TRBV19 with TRBJ2-6, with TRBD1 as a possible D gene (5 bases). V was pared by 6 bases and J by 2 bases, with 11 bases between. The CDR3 has 15 amino acids. CDR1 and CDR2 from the germline V gene are LNHDA and SQIVND (reference sequence). The CDR3 DNA is TGTGCCAGTAGCCTCCAGGGCGCTGGGGCCAACGTCCTGACTTTC. Encoded protein: CASSLQGAGANVLTF.

The V call is TRBV7-9, the J call TRBJ2-3; TRBD1 matches at 9 bases. The CDR3 is 16 amino acids. Germline V gene sequence: CDR1 SEHNR, CDR2 FQNEAQ (reference sequence). V was clipped by 2 bases and J by 3 bases; unmatched bases: 6. The chain's CDR3 is CASSLNGQGSTDTQYF. The CDR3 nucleotides read TGTGCCAGCAGCTTAAACGGACAGGGGAGTACAGATACGCAGTATTTT.

V and J are TRBV7-6 and TRBJ2-5, with D maybe TRBD2 (7 bases). Germline loops: CDR1 SGHVS, CDR2 FNYEAQ. Trimming pared 1 base from V and 4 bases from J, leaving 10 bases between. This CDR3 is built from 14 residues. CDR3 nucleotide sequence: TGTGCCAGCAGCTTAGAAGGGGGGGGAGAGACCCAGTACTTC. Its translation is CASSLEGGGETQYF.

The chain employs TRBV7-8 and TRBJ1-1; TRBD1 agrees at 8 bases. The length of the CDR3 is 15 residues. The trim removed 4 bases at V and 1 base at J, leaving 5 bases unmatched. Germline CDR1 is SGHVS and CDR2 is FQNEAQ. The DNA of the CDR3 is TGTGCCAGCAGCTGGGGGACAGGCCAGAACACTGAAGCTTTCTTT. This codes for CASSWGTGQNTEAFF.

V gene TRBV7-2 combines with J gene TRBJ1-2, with D hard to call. The CDR3 runs to 12 residues. Trimming cost V 3 bases and J 4 bases, with 6 bases left between them. Germline CDR1 and CDR2: SGHTA and FQGNSA. CDR3 coding DNA: TGTGCCAGCAGCTTTGGGCGCTATGGCTACACCTTC. This gives the protein CASSFGRYGYTF. Full variable domain (missing parts from reference TRBV7-2 and TRBJ1-2): GAGVSQSPSNKVTEKGKDVELRCDPISGHTALYWYRQSLGQGLEFLIYFQGNSAPDKSGLPSDRFSAERTGGSVSTLTIQRTQQEDSAVYLCASSFGRYGYTFGSGTRLTVV.

The chain combines TRBV11-1 with TRBJ2-7; the match to TRBD1 covers 7 bases. Trimming cost V 4 bases and J 8 bases; bases outside gene matches: 8. This CDR3 spans 13 amino acids. From germline, CDR1 is SGHAT and CDR2 FQDESV (reference sequence). CDR3 residues: CASSSGQDDKQYV. In DNA, the CDR3 is TGTGCCAGCAGCTCTGGACAGGACGATAAGCAGTACGTC.

This clone turned up a few times. The V and J genes are TRBV10-1 and TRBJ1-1; D ambiguous. Germline CDR1 and CDR2: WNHNN and SYGVQD (reference sequence). The CDR3 length is 13 residues. The V end lost 0 bases, the J end lost 6 bases, and 8 bases lay between the germline ends. CDR3 loop: CASSESRAPEAFF. For the CDR3, the DNA is TGCGCCAGCAGTGAGTCAAGGGCCCCTGAAGCTTTCTTT.

A few counts support this clone. This chain uses TRBV6-5 with TRBJ1-2; D is possibly TRBD1 (5 bases). The V end was cut by 6 bases, the J end by 4 bases, with 15 bases between. Germline-derived CDR1 and CDR2 are MNHEY and SVGAGI. The CDR3 has 14 residues. The CDR3 coding sequence is TGTGCCAGCAGCCCAGAGGTAGGGGTCTATGGCTACACCTTC. Translating it yields CASSPEVGVYGYTF.

This clone was observed a handful of times. The chain combines TRBV6-5 with TRBJ2-7; D remains ambiguous. Germline CDR1 reads MNHEY; CDR2 reads SVGAGI. V gave up 7 bases and J gave up 0 bases, with 13 bases separating them. The CDR3 is 14 residues long. The CDR3 nucleotides are TGTGCCAGCAAACAGACCGTAAGCTCCTACGAGCAGTACTTC. It codes for CASKQTVSSYEQYF.

This rearrangement joins TRBV3-1 (or the pseudogene TRBV3-2) to TRBJ2-1, with TRBD2 matching over 7 bases. Germline V lookup: CDR1 LGHDT, CDR2 YNNKEL (reference sequence). The CDR3 totals 14 residues. After removal of 0 bases from V and 9 bases from J, the junction contained 5 bases not matched to a gene. CDR3: CASSQEGWEGEQFF. The DNA of the CDR3 is TGTGCCAGCAGCCAAGAGGGGTGGGAGGGTGAGCAGTTCTTC.

The chain uses TRBV6-2 or TRBV6-3 and TRBJ2-2, with a tentative D call TRBD1 (6 bases). The CDR3 extends over 16 amino acids. The V end was cut by 2 bases, the J end by 3 bases, with 13 bases between. Germline assignment: CDR1 MNHEY and CDR2 SVGEGT. CDR3 protein: CASSYVRAGDTGELFF. The CDR3 nucleotides are TGTGCCAGCAGTTACGTAAGGGCAGGGGACACCGGGGAGCTGTTTTTT.

This clone was recorded once. The chain joins TRBV3-1 (or the pseudogene TRBV3-2) to TRBJ1-6; 8 nucleotides agree with TRBD1. CDR3 size: 15 residues. Trimming cost V 4 bases and J 6 bases; bases outside gene matches: 5. The germline V gene encodes CDR1 LGHDT and CDR2 YNNKEL (reference sequence). Here the CDR3 reads CASSPMTGANSPLHF. The CDR3 coding sequence is TGTGCCAGCAGCCCCATGACAGGGGCTAATTCACCCCTCCACTTT.

V usage is TRBV5-1 and J usage is TRBJ2-5; a weak D match, TRBD1 (6 bases). Germline assignment: CDR1 SGHRS and CDR2 YFSETQ. Trimming took 4 bases from V and 0 from J, leaving 10 bases between them. The CDR3 has 14 amino acids. As DNA, the CDR3 is TGCGCCAGCAGCGACCGGACAGACCAAGAGACCCAGTACTTC. It is translated as CASSDRTDQETQYF.

The chain combines TRBV18 with TRBJ2-1; 7 bases map to TRBD1. This CDR3 comprises 17 residues. Germline CDR1 reads KGHSH; CDR2 reads LQKENI. V lost 1 base and J lost 3; bases outside the gene matches: 9. The CDR3 region is CASSPRGWAGGYNEQFF. In DNA, the CDR3 is TGTGCCAGCTCACCACGAGGGTGGGCAGGGGGCTACAATGAGCAGTTCTTC.

The genes are TRBV18 and TRBJ1-5; the match to TRBD1 covers 9 bases. Germline trimming cut 6 bases from V and 2 bases from J; bases unmatched to any gene: 8. Germline assignment: CDR1 KGHSH and CDR2 LQKENI. The CDR3 is 16 amino acids. The CDR3 DNA reads TGTGCCAGCTCTCATAGAACAGGGGGCGGCAATCAGCCCCAGCATTTT. Amino acids: CASSHRTGGGNQPQHF.

The chain has TRBV7-2 and TRBJ1-1; D is unclear. V was clipped by 2 bases and J by 4 bases, with 11 bases between them. CDR3 length: 14 residues. From germline, CDR1 is SGHTA and CDR2 FQGNSA. The CDR3 nucleotides read TGTGCCAGCAGCTTATATGGCCGGATCACTGAAGCTTTCTTT. Protein product: CASSLYGRITEAFF.

This clone was counted once. The gene calls are TRBV6-5 and TRBJ1-2; D gene ambiguous. This CDR3 region has 14 residues. With 6 bases removed from V and 2 bases from J, the gap between germline ends came to 13 bases. Germline V CDR1 and CDR2: MNHEY, SVGAGI. CDR3 amino acids: CASRTTATNYGYTF. CDR3 bases: TGTGCCAGCAGGACTACCGCAACCAACTATGGCTACACCTTC.

CDR3 coding DNA: TGTGCCAGCACTGGGGCTAGCGGGACCAATGAGCAGTTCTTC. This translates into CASTGASGTNEQFF. The chain is built from TRBV7-2 and TRBJ2-1, with 9 bases fitting TRBD2. With 7 bases clipped from V and 6 bases from J, the junction kept 7 bases outside the gene matches. Looked up from germline, CDR1 is SGHTA and CDR2 is FQGNSA. The CDR3 is 14 amino acids.

This sequence joins TRBV6-5 and TRBJ1-2; D is uncertain. Germline V gives CDR1 MNHEY, CDR2 SVGAGI. The CDR3 sequence is 12 residues long. V gave up 3 bases and J gave up 2 bases, with 4 bases separating them. CDR3 bases: TGTGCCAGCAGTTATAGGAACTATGGCTACACCTTC. Its protein product is CASSYRNYGYTF.

V is TRBV7-9 and J is TRBJ1-6; no clear D gene. The V end was cut by 1 base, the J end by 3 bases, with 7 bases between. The CDR3 has 15 residues. Germline CDR1 and CDR2: SEHNR and FQNEAQ (reference sequence). The CDR3 DNA reads as TGTGCCAGCAGCTTAGGGCAGAGCTATAATTCACCCCTCCACTTT. This translates into CASSLGQSYNSPLHF.

The chain employs TRBV2 and TRBJ1-1, with 7 bases identical to TRBD1. The ends lost 8 bases at V and 3 bases at J; junction bases unmatched: 9. Germline V lookup: CDR1 SNHLY, CDR2 FYNNEI. The CDR3 covers 14 residues. The CDR3 nucleotides are TGTGCCAGCGAGGGGAGGGACAGCTACACTGAAGCTTTCTTT. It encodes CASEGRDSYTEAFF.

The chain has TRBV5-1 and TRBJ2-3; 11 bases agree with TRBD2. The ends lost 1 base at V and 1 base at J; junction bases unmatched: 17. There are 21 residues in the CDR3. Germline values: CDR1 SGHRS, CDR2 YFSETQ. CDR3 nucleotide sequence: TGCGCCAGCAGCTTGACCTCCTTTACCGGGACTAGCGGTCGGGGCACAGATACGCAGTATTTT. Protein sequence: CASSLTSFTGTSGRGTDTQYF.